These T cell receptor beta chains were read from a single sample in a study of long-term antiretroviral therapy in people with HIV. Profiled with immunoSEQ multiplex PCR; TCRdb holds only in-frame clones, not every one. Altogether about 34,000 clones are present, about 85% being singletons, with the ten largest covering more than 3%. The sample was unsorted PBMCs, taken 1.9 years after starting antiretroviral therapy. The receptors stem from a man aged 18-30 years with HIV. Each CDR3 is given with its conserved first and last residue. The D gene is left open where the match is weak. The listing skips clone size in some rows; elsewhere it reads once, few, many or a size class.

abundance	d_gene	v_gene	len	j_gene	CDR3nt	CDR3aa
-	-	TRBV5-1	13	TRBJ1-1	TGCGCCAGCAGCAAGACAGGTTCCCCTGAAGCTTTCTTT	CASSKTGSPEAFF
-	TRBD1	TRBV14	15	TRBJ1-1	TGTGCCAGCAGCCACCCGACAGGGGGCCTCACTGAAGCTTTCTTT	CASSHPTGGLTEAFF
-	-	TRBV30	12	TRBJ2-7	TGTGCCTGGAGTGTATGGGGGGCCGAGCAGTACTTC	CAWSVWGAEQYF
-	TRBD1	TRBV15	15	TRBJ1-2	TGTGCCACCAGCCCCGGACAGGGTATGAACTATGGCTACACCTTC	CATSPGQGMNYGYTF
few	TRBD1	TRBV18	18	TRBJ1-5	TGTGCCAGCTCACCTCGGACAGGGAATTGGGATAGCAATCAGCCCCAGCATTTT	CASSPRTGNWDSNQPQHF
-	TRBD2	TRBV27	15	TRBJ2-1	TGTGCCAGCAGTCCGAAACTAGCGGGATACAATGAGCAGTTCTTC	CASSPKLAGYNEQFF
-	TRBD1	TRBV5-4	15	TRBJ1-1	TGTGCCAGCAGCCCGCTGGGACAGATGAACACTGAAGCTTTCTTT	CASSPLGQMNTEAFF
-	TRBD2	TRBV5-1	15	TRBJ2-3	TGCGCCAGCAGCTTAATAGCGGGACGCACAGATACGCAGTATTTT	CASSLIAGRTDTQYF
-	-	TRBV6-1	16	TRBJ2-2	TGTGCCAGCAGTGCTCCGACAGGTTCGAACACCGGGGAGCTGTTTTTT	CASSAPTGSNTGELFF
-	TRBD2	TRBV11-2	16	TRBJ2-2	TGTGCCAGCAGGTCTAGCGGGGGGGCGAACACCGGGGAGCTGTTTTTT	CASRSSGGANTGELFF
once	-	TRBV29-1	14	TRBJ1-2	TGCAGCGTTGAGGAAGGCAGGGGTCCCTATGGCTACACCTTC	CSVEEGRGPYGYTF
-	TRBD1	TRBV5-1	17	TRBJ2-1	TGCGCCAGCAGCTTGAAGGACAGGGAGTTTACTAGCAATGAGCAGTTCTTC	CASSLKDREFTSNEQFF
few	-	TRBV6-1	13	TRBJ2-2	TGTGCCAGCAGTGAATGGGGGAACGGGGAGCTGTTTTTT	CASSEWGNGELFF
-	-	TRBV5-1	15	TRBJ1-1	TGCGCCAGCAGCTTTACAGGGTCCTCTGACACTGAAGCTTTCTTT	CASSFTGSSDTEAFF
once	-	TRBV4-1	14	TRBJ1-4	TGCGCCAGCACCTCCGCGGACCTTAGTGAAAAACTGTTTTTT	CASTSADLSEKLFF
-	TRBD1	TRBV11-2	12	TRBJ1-5	TGTGCCAGCAGCAACAGGGGTCAGCCCCAGCATTTT	CASSNRGQPQHF